A selection of T cell receptor beta chains follows, all from one sample in a study of cytomegalovirus exposure and HLA in healthy donors. Measured with immunoSEQ multiplex PCR; TCRdb has only the in-frame clones, and not every one. This sample has some 140,000 clones, with 80% found just once. The specimen sequenced was PBMCs. These receptors came from a man aged 30-40 years in good health and CMV-seropositive. Each CDR3 is given with its conserved first and last residue. Each record gives: J gene, D gene, V gene, clone size, CDR3 DNA, CDR3 protein. A D gene is named only where the DNA matches it firmly. Clone size is given for some rows only: seen once, a few or many times, or a class if the clone is expanded.

j_call: TRBJ2-1; d_call: NA; v_call: TRBV4-1; clone_size: NA; cdr3_nt: TGCGCCAGCAGCCAAGATGAGGCTCGGAATGAGCAGTTCTTC; cdr3_aa: CASSQDEARNEQFF
j_call: TRBJ2-3; d_call: NA; v_call: TRBV5-4; clone_size: NA; cdr3_nt: TGTGCCAGCAGCTTGTCACTGGGGCCGGATACGCAGTATTTT; cdr3_aa: CASSLSLGPDTQYF
j_call: TRBJ2-1; d_call: TRBD1; v_call: TRBV28; clone_size: once; cdr3_nt: TGTGCCAGCAGTTCAGAGACAGGGGGAGGTTACAATGAGCAGTTCTTC; cdr3_aa: CASSSETGGGYNEQFF
j_call: TRBJ2-5; d_call: TRBD2; v_call: TRBV11-1; clone_size: NA; cdr3_nt: TGTGCCAGCAGCTCCGCCAAGAGACTAGCGGGAGGAGGAACCCAGTACTTC; cdr3_aa: CASSSAKRLAGGGTQYF
j_call: TRBJ1-2; d_call: TRBD1; v_call: TRBV27; clone_size: NA; cdr3_nt: TGTGCCAGCACCAAGGACAGGGGGTATGGCTACACCTTC; cdr3_aa: CASTKDRGYGYTF
j_call: TRBJ2-7; d_call: NA; v_call: TRBV6-6; clone_size: NA; cdr3_nt: TGTGCCAGCAGTTACCTGCGGGGAGACTACGAGCAGTACTTC; cdr3_aa: CASSYLRGDYEQYF
j_call: TRBJ2-2; d_call: NA; v_call: TRBV5-1; clone_size: NA; cdr3_nt: TGCGCCAGCAGCGGAGCCGCTATGTGGCAGTCCGGGGAGCTGTTTTTT; cdr3_aa: CASSGAAMWQSGELFF
j_call: TRBJ1-1; d_call: NA; v_call: TRBV7-8; clone_size: NA; cdr3_nt: TGTGCCAGCAGCATTGGCCGGAACACTGAAGCTTTCTTT; cdr3_aa: CASSIGRNTEAFF
j_call: TRBJ2-5; d_call: TRBD2; v_call: TRBV6-1; clone_size: NA; cdr3_nt: TGTGCCAGCAGTGAAGTGGCTAGCGGGGGGGGGAACCAAGAGACCCAGTACTTC; cdr3_aa: CASSEVASGGGNQETQYF
j_call: TRBJ2-7; d_call: NA; v_call: TRBV6-1; clone_size: NA; cdr3_nt: TGTGCCAGCAGTGAAGCCTCCTTAGCCGCTTCCTACGAGCAGTACTTC; cdr3_aa: CASSEASLAASYEQYF
j_call: TRBJ1-1; d_call: TRBD1; v_call: TRBV28; clone_size: NA; cdr3_nt: TGTGCCAGCAGTTTGGACAGGGGGATGGGTGAAGCTTTCTTT; cdr3_aa: CASSLDRGMGEAFF
j_call: TRBJ1-6; d_call: TRBD1; v_call: TRBV2; clone_size: NA; cdr3_nt: TGTGCCAGCAGTCTTAGGGGGACAGGGGCTGCACCCCTCCACTTT; cdr3_aa: CASSLRGTGAAPLHF
j_call: TRBJ2-7; d_call: NA; v_call: TRBV11-2; clone_size: NA; cdr3_nt: TGTGCCAGCAGCTTTACTCCAGGGGAGATCTACGAGCAGTACTTC; cdr3_aa: CASSFTPGEIYEQYF
j_call: TRBJ2-7; d_call: TRBD1; v_call: TRBV30; clone_size: few; cdr3_nt: TGTGCCTGGAGTAGGACAGGGGGCTACGAGCAGTACTTC; cdr3_aa: CAWSRTGGYEQYF
j_call: TRBJ1-3; d_call: NA; v_call: TRBV12-5; clone_size: few; cdr3_nt: TGTGCTAGTGGTTCCCGGGGAAACACCATATATTTT; cdr3_aa: CASGSRGNTIYF
j_call: TRBJ1-3; d_call: NA; v_call: TRBV2; clone_size: NA; cdr3_nt: TGTGCCAGCAGTGAAGGCAGGGGCCGTAGCTCTGGAAACACCATATATTTT; cdr3_aa: CASSEGRGRSSGNTIYF
j_call: TRBJ2-7; d_call: NA; v_call: TRBV6-1; clone_size: NA; cdr3_nt: TGTGCCAGCAGTGAAGCGCTTCGGGGTCGGGGGTTCTACGAGCAGTACTTC; cdr3_aa: CASSEALRGRGFYEQYF
j_call: TRBJ2-5; d_call: NA; v_call: TRBV5-1; clone_size: NA; cdr3_nt: TGCGCCAGCAGCTTGGGGACAGTCCTAACGAAAGAGACCCAGTACTTC; cdr3_aa: CASSLGTVLTKETQYF
j_call: TRBJ1-5; d_call: NA; v_call: TRBV27; clone_size: NA; cdr3_nt: TGTGCCAGCAGTTCGAGCGTTTTCCAGCCCCAGCATTTT; cdr3_aa: CASSSSVFQPQHF
j_call: TRBJ1-3; d_call: TRBD1; v_call: TRBV7-6; clone_size: once; cdr3_nt: TGTGCCAGCAGCTCATATGACGGGACAGTAGGAAACACCATATATTTT; cdr3_aa: CASSSYDGTVGNTIYF
j_call: TRBJ2-7; d_call: TRBD2; v_call: TRBV7-2; clone_size: NA; cdr3_nt: TGTGCCAGCAGCTTGGTTATACTAGCGGGAAGGGACGAGCAGTACTTC; cdr3_aa: CASSLVILAGRDEQYF
j_call: TRBJ1-6; d_call: TRBD1; v_call: TRBV7-8; clone_size: NA; cdr3_nt: TGTGCCAGCAGTTCAACTCCAGGGGGCGAAGGGAGTTCACCCCTCCACTTT; cdr3_aa: CASSSTPGGEGSSPLHF
j_call: TRBJ2-3; d_call: NA; v_call: TRBV6-6; clone_size: once; cdr3_nt: TGTGCCAGCAAAAATTCTCTGGCGGCAGATACGCAGTATTTT; cdr3_aa: CASKNSLAADTQYF
j_call: TRBJ2-1; d_call: TRBD2; v_call: TRBV6-5; clone_size: once; cdr3_nt: TGTGCCAGCAGTAAACTAGCGGGGATTTTAGATGGGCAGTTCTTC; cdr3_aa: CASSKLAGILDGQFF
j_call: TRBJ2-7; d_call: NA; v_call: TRBV23-1; clone_size: NA; cdr3_nt: TGCGCCAGCAGTCATGGGGCCTACTCCTACGAGCAGTACTTC; cdr3_aa: CASSHGAYSYEQYF
j_call: TRBJ1-1; d_call: NA; v_call: TRBV28; clone_size: NA; cdr3_nt: TGTGCCAGCAGTCCAGGGGATGGTCCCGCTGAAGCTTTCTTT; cdr3_aa: CASSPGDGPAEAFF
j_call: TRBJ2-1; d_call: TRBD2; v_call: TRBV14; clone_size: NA; cdr3_nt: TGTGCCAGCAGCCAAGAGCGGGAGAGTGAGCAGTTCTTC; cdr3_aa: CASSQERESEQFF
j_call: TRBJ2-1; d_call: TRBD2; v_call: TRBV4-2; clone_size: few; cdr3_nt: TGTGCCAGCAGCCAAGATTGGGCTAGCGGGAGTTTCAATGAGCAGTTCTTC; cdr3_aa: CASSQDWASGSFNEQFF
j_call: TRBJ1-2; d_call: NA; v_call: TRBV28; clone_size: NA; cdr3_nt: TGTGCCAGCAGTGGGCTGGCTTTCCTAAACTATGGCTACACCTTC; cdr3_aa: CASSGLAFLNYGYTF
j_call: TRBJ1-3; d_call: TRBD1; v_call: TRBV9; clone_size: NA; cdr3_nt: TGTGCCAGCAGCCTGGACAGGGTCTCTGGAAACACCATATATTTT; cdr3_aa: CASSLDRVSGNTIYF
j_call: TRBJ1-1; d_call: TRBD1; v_call: TRBV5-6; clone_size: NA; cdr3_nt: TGTGCCAGCAGCTTTCGGGACAGGGACACTGAAGCTTTCTTT; cdr3_aa: CASSFRDRDTEAFF
j_call: TRBJ2-3; d_call: NA; v_call: TRBV2; clone_size: NA; cdr3_nt: TGTGCCAGTTCGGAGACTCTGAGCACAGATACGCAGTATTTT; cdr3_aa: CASSETLSTDTQYF